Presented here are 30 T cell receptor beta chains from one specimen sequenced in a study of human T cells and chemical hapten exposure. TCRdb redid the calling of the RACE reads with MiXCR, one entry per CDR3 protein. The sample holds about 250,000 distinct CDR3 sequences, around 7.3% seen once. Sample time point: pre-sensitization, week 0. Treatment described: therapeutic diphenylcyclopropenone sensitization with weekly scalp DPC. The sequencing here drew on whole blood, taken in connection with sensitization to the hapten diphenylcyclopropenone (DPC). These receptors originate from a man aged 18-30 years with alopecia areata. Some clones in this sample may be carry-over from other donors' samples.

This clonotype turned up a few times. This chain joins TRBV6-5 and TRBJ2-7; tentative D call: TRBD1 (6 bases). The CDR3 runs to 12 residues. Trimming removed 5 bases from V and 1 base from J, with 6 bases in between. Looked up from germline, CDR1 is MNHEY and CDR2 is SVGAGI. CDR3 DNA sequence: TGTGCCAGCAGTGACAGGTCCTACGAGCAGTACTTC. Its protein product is CASSDRSYEQYF.

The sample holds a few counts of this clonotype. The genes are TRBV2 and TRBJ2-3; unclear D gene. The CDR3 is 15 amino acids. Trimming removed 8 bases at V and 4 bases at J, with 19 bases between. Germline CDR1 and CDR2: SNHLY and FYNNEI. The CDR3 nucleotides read TGTGCCAGCTCGAGGACCCCAGACGGCGCAGATACGCAGTATTTT. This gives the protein CASSRTPDGADTQYF.

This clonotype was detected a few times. CDR3 residues: CASSSTGQGNEKLFF. CDR3 bases: TGTGCCAGCAGCTCTACGGGACAGGGGAATGAAAAACTGTTTTTT. This chain uses TRBV7-9 with TRBJ1-4, with 10 bases identical to TRBD1. The length of the CDR3 is 15 residues. Germline CDR1 reads SEHNR; CDR2 reads FQNEAQ (reference sequence). Trimming cost V 4 bases and J 5 bases; bases outside gene matches: 4.

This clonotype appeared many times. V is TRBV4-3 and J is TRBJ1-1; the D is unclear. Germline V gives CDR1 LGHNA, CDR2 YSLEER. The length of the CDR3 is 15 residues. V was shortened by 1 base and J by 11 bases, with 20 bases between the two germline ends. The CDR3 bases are TGCGCCAGCAGCCAAGGACGATTTCTGGCTTTGGAGGCTTTCTTT. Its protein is CASSQGRFLALEAFF.

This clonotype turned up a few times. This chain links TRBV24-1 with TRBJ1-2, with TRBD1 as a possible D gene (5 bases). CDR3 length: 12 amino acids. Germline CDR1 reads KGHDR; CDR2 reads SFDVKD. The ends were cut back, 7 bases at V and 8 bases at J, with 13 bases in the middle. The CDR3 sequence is CATRRGTGGYTF. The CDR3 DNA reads TGTGCCACCAGAAGGGGAACCGGGGGCTACACCTTC.

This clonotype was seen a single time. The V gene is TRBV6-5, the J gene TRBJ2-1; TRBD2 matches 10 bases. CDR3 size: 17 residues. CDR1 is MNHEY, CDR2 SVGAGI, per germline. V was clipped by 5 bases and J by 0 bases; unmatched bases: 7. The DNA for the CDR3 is TGTGCCAGCAGTCGTAGCGGGGGGACAAGCTCCTACAATGAGCAGTTCTTC. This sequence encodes CASSRSGGTSSYNEQFF.

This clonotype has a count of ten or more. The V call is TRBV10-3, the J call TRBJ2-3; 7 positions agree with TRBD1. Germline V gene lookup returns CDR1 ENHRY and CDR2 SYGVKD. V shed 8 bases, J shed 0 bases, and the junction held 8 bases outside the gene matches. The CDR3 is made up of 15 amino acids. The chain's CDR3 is CAIFSGTASTDTQYF. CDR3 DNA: TGTGCCATCTTCTCCGGGACAGCCAGCACAGATACGCAGTATTTT.

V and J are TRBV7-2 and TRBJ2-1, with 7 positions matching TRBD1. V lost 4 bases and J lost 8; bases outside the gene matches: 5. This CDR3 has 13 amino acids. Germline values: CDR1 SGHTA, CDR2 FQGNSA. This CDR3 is CASSYYRGYEQFF. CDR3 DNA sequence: TGTGCCAGCAGCTACTACAGGGGCTATGAGCAGTTCTTC.

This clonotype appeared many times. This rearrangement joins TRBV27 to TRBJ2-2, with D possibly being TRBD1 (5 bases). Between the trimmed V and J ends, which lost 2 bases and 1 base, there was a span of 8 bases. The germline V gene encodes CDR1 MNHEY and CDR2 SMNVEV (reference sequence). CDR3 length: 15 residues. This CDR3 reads CASSLVQGNTGELFF. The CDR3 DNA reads TGTGCCAGCAGTTTAGTCCAGGGGAACACCGGGGAGCTGTTTTTT.

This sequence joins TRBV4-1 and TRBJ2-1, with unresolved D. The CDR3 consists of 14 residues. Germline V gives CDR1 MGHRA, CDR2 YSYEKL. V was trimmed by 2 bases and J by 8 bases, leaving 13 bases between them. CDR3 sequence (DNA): TGCGCCAGCAGCCAACCGGACCGGAGCGATGAGCAGTTCTTC. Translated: CASSQPDRSDEQFF.

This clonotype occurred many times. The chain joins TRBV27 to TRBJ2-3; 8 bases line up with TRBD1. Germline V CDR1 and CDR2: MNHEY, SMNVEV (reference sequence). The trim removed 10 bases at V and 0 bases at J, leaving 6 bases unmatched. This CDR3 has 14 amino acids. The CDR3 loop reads CATYRGDSTDTQYF. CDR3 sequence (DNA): TGTGCCACCTACAGGGGGGACAGCACAGATACGCAGTATTTT.

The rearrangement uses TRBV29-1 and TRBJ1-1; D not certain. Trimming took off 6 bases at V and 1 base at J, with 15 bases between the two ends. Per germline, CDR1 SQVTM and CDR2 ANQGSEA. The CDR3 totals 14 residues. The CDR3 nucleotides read TGCAGCGTCTTGGAACTTAAGGGGAACACTGAAGCTTTCTTT. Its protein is CSVLELKGNTEAFF.

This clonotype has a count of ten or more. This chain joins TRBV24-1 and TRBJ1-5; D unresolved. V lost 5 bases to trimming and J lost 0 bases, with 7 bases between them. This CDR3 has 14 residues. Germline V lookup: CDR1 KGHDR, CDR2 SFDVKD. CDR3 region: CATSGEVSNQPQHF. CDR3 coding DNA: TGTGCCACCAGTGGGGAGGTTAGCAATCAGCCCCAGCATTTT.

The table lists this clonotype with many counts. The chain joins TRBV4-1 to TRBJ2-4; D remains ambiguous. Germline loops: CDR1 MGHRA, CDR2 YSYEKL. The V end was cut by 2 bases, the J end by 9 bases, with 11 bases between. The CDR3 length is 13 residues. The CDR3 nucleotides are TGCGCCAGCAGCCAACCGCTTGACGGCATTCAGTACTTC. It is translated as CASSQPLDGIQYF.

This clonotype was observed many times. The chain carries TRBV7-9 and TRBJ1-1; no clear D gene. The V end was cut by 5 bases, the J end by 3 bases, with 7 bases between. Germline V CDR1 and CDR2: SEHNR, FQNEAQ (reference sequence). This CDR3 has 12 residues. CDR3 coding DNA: TGTGCCAGCAGCCCCTACTACACTGAAGCTTTCTTT. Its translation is CASSPYYTEAFF.

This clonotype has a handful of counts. CDR3 amino acids: CASSYATLGGAGELFF. The CDR3, as DNA: TGTGCCAGCAGTTACGCTACCCTCGGGGGGGCCGGGGAGCTGTTTTTT. This chain joins TRBV6-2 or TRBV6-3 and TRBJ2-2; 8 bases are a match to TRBD2. CDR1 MNHEY and CDR2 SVGEGT come from the germline V gene. J gave up 6 bases and V 2 bases, and 8 bases lay outside the gene matches. This CDR3 contains 16 residues.

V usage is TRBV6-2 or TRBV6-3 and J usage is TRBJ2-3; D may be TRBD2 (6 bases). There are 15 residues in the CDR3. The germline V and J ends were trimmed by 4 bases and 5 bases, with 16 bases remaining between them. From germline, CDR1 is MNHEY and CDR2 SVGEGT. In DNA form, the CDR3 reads TGTGCCAGCAGTTCCCCCTTCGGGGGTAAAGATACGCAGTATTTT. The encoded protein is CASSSPFGGKDTQYF.

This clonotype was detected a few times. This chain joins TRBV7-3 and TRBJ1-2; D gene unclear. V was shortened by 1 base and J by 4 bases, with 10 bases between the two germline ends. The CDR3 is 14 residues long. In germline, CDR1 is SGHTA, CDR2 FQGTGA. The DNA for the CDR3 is TGTGCCAGCAGCTTAAGTCCCGGGTCCTATGGCTACACCTTC. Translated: CASSLSPGSYGYTF.

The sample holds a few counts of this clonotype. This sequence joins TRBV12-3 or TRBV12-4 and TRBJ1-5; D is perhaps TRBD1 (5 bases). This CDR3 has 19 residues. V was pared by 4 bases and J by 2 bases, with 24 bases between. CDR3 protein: CASSSRMGGERWGNQPQHF. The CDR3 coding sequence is TGTGCCAGCAGTTCCCGGATGGGAGGGGAGCGGTGGGGCAATCAGCCCCAGCATTTT.

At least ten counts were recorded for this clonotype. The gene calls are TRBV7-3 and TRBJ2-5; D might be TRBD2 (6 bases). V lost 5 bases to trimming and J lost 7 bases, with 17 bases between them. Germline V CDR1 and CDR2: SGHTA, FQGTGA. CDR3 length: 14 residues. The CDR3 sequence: CASSLLSGSGTQYF. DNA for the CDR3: TGTGCCAGCAGCCTTCTTAGCGGTTCGGGGACCCAGTACTTC.

In nucleotides, the CDR3 is TGTGCCAGCATATCTAGGGGGTACCAAGAGACCCAGTACTTC. Its protein is CASISRGYQETQYF. The chain is built from TRBV6-2 or TRBV6-3 and TRBJ2-5; perhaps TRBD1 as D (6 bases). The CDR3 length is 14 residues. Trimming removed 7 bases at V and 0 bases at J, with 12 bases between. Germline V lookup: CDR1 MNHEY, CDR2 SVGEGT.

DNA for the CDR3: TGTGCCAGCAGTTTTGCGGGGACGAACACCGGGGAGCTGTTTTTT. Its translation is CASSFAGTNTGELFF. The gene calls are TRBV28 and TRBJ2-2; D possibly corresponds to TRBD2 (6 bases). CDR1 MDHEN and CDR2 SYDVKM come from the germline V gene. The CDR3 length is 15 residues. V was shortened by 3 bases and J by 0 bases, with 8 bases between the two germline ends.

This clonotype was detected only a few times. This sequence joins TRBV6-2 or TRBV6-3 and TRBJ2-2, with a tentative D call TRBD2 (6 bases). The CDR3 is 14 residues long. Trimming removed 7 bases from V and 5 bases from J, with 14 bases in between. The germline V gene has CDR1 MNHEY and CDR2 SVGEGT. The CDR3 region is CASTITGETGELFF. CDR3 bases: TGTGCCAGCACCATAACGGGGGAGACCGGGGAGCTGTTTTTT.

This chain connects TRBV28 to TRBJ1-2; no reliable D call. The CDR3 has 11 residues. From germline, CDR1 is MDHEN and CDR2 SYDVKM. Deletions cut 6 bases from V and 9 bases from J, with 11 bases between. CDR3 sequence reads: CASRAVRSYTF. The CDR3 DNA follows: TGTGCCAGCAGGGCGGTTAGAAGCTACACCTTC.

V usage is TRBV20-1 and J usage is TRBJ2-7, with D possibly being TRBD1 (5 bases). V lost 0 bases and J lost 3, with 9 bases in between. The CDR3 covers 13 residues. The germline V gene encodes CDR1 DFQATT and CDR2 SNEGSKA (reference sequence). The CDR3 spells CSARDAGRYEQYF. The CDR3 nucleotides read TGCAGTGCTAGAGATGCAGGGCGCTACGAGCAGTACTTC.

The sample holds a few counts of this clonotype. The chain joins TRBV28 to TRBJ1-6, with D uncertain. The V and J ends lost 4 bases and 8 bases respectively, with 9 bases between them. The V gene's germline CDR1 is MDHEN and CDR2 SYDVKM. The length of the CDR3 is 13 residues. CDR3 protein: CASSSPGDSPLHF. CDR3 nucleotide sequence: TGTGCCAGCAGTTCTCCTGGTGATTCACCCCTCCACTTT.

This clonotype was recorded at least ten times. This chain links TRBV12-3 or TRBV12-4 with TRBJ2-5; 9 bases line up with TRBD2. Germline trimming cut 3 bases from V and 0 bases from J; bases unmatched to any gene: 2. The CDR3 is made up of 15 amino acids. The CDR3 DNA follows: TGTGCCAGCAGTTTCCTAGCGGGGAACCAAGAGACCCAGTACTTC. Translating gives CASSFLAGNQETQYF.

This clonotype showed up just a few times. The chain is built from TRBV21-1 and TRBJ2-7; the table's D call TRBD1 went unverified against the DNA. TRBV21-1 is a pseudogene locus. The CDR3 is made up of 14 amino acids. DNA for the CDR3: TGTGCCAGCAGTTCCCTGGACAGTCGCTACGAGCAGTACTTC. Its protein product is CASSSLDSRYEQYF.

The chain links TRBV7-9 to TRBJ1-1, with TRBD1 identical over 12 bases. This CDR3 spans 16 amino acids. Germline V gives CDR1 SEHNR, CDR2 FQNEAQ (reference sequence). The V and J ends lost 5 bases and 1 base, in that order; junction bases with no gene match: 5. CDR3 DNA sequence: TGTGCCAGCAGCCCGGGGGACAGGGGGCGGAACACTGAAGCTTTCTTT. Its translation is CASSPGDRGRNTEAFF.

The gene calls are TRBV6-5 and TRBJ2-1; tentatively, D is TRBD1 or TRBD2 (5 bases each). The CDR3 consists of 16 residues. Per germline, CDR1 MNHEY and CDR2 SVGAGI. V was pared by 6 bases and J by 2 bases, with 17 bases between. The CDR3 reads CASRRDPLSPYNEQFF. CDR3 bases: TGTGCCAGCAGGAGGGACCCACTAAGCCCCTACAATGAGCAGTTCTTC.